Below, 19 T cell receptor beta chains from the same sample are listed, as sequenced in a study of cytomegalovirus exposure and HLA in healthy donors. PCR used 60 Vbeta primers and 13 Jbeta primers. Profiled with immunoSEQ multiplex PCR; TCRdb holds only in-frame clones, not every one. The sample gives about 140,000 clones, around three quarters of which show up once; approximately 2.3% is in the top ten. The material sequenced was PBMCs. These receptors all come from a man aged 25-45 years in good health and CMV-seronegative.

This rearrangement joins TRBV29-1 to TRBJ1-3; D is undetermined. The CDR3 loop spans 13 amino acids. V gave up 3 bases and J gave up 8 bases, with 14 bases separating them. Germline CDR1 is SQVTM and CDR2 is ANQGSEA. The CDR3 here is CSVEGKTGDTIYF. The DNA of the CDR3 is TGCAGCGTTGAGGGCAAAACCGGGGACACCATATATTTT.

This sequence joins TRBV28 and TRBJ1-1; TRBD1 matches at 7 bases. The CDR3 has 14 residues. Trimming at V came to 3 bases and at J to 4 bases, leaving 5 bases not matched to a gene. Germline V lookup: CDR1 MDHEN, CDR2 SYDVKM. The chain's CDR3 is CASSFFDRVTEAFF. Written as DNA, the CDR3 is TGTGCCAGCAGTTTCTTCGACAGGGTCACTGAAGCTTTCTTT.

The chain employs TRBV7-9 and TRBJ1-1, with 9 bases identical to TRBD1. Trimming removed 4 bases from V and 1 base from J; junction bases left unmatched: 10. The germline gives CDR1 SEHNR, CDR2 FQNEAQ (reference sequence). The CDR3 spans 17 residues. The CDR3 DNA sequence: TGTGCCAGCAGCTCCCCCTTAGGGACAGGGCCGAACACTGAAGCTTTCTTT. Translated: CASSSPLGTGPNTEAFF.

The chain joins TRBV28 to TRBJ2-3; D not resolved. This CDR3 has 15 amino acids. CDR1 and CDR2 from the germline V gene are MDHEN and SYDVKM. Between the trimmed V and J ends, which lost 3 bases and 3 bases, there was a span of 13 bases. CDR3: CASSFFGVGTDTQYF. The CDR3 nucleotides read TGTGCCAGCAGTTTTTTCGGAGTCGGGACAGATACGCAGTATTTT.

This clone has more than one count but fewer than ten. The chain has TRBV7-9 and TRBJ1-5; D is unclear. The CDR3 spans 13 residues. Germline V lookup: CDR1 SEHNR, CDR2 FQNEAQ (reference sequence). Trimming left V 3 bases short and J 6 bases short, with 9 bases between. The CDR3 region has the DNA TGTGCCAGCAGCTTGCGGGAGGCTCAGCCCCAGCATTTT. Translation: CASSLREAQPQHF.

The V gene is TRBV5-1, the J gene TRBJ2-7; TRBD2 matches at 12 bases. Germline assignment: CDR1 SGHRS and CDR2 YFSETQ. The junction had 9 bases not matched to a gene; V was cut back by 4 bases and J by 4 bases. The CDR3 is 16 amino acids. In nucleotides, the CDR3 is TGCGCCAGCAGCGGTTCTAGCGGGGGGGCAAGGTACGAGCAGTACTTC. Residues: CASSGSSGGARYEQYF.

The rearrangement joins TRBV5-6 to TRBJ1-4; tentative D call: TRBD1 (6 bases). Germline lookup yields CDR1 SGHDT and CDR2 YYEEEE. V dropped 4 bases and J dropped 8 bases, with 12 bases sitting between them. CDR3 length equals 13 residues. The CDR3 is CASSKGVSEKLFF. CDR3 in DNA: TGTGCCAGCAGCAAGGGGGTTAGCGAAAAACTGTTTTTT. The complete variable domain, with remaining parts taken from reference TRBV5-6 and TRBJ1-4, reads DAGVTQSPTHLIKTRGQQVTLRCSPKSGHDTVSWYQQALGQGPQFIFQYYEEEERQRGNFPDRFSGHQFPNYSSELNVNALLLGDSALYLCASSKGVSEKLFFGSGTQLSVL.

The chain joins TRBV7-4 to TRBJ1-4; D gene unclear. CDR3 length equals 16 residues. Germline-derived CDR1 and CDR2 are SGHVT and SQSDAQ. Trimming left V 9 bases short and J 3 bases short, with 20 bases between. The CDR3: CARNVGAIVSNEKLFF. DNA of the CDR3: TGTGCCAGGAACGTGGGAGCAATCGTATCTAATGAAAAACTGTTTTTT.

The genes are TRBV5-4 and TRBJ1-1; TRBD1 aligns across 8 bases. This CDR3 is 16 amino acids long. V lost 3 bases and J lost 3; bases outside the gene matches: 10. Germline V CDR1 and CDR2: SGHNT, YYREEE (reference sequence). CDR3 DNA sequence: TGTGCCAGCAGCTACACAGGGGGGTTGATGGACACTGAAGCTTTCTTT. Its protein product is CASSYTGGLMDTEAFF.

The chain joins TRBV19 to TRBJ2-3; 10 bases match TRBD1. Per germline, CDR1 LNHDA and CDR2 SQIVND (reference sequence). V lost 10 bases to trimming and J lost 1 base; unmatched junction nucleotides: 14. CDR3 length equals 17 residues. The CDR3, as DNA: TGTGCCACTTCCCGGACAGGGGGTAAGAGTGGCACAGATACGCAGTATTTT. Its protein is CATSRTGGKSGTDTQYF.

This clone turned up a few times. The chain has TRBV6-5 and TRBJ1-1, with a possible D match to TRBD1 (6 bases). Germline loops: CDR1 MNHEY, CDR2 SVGAGI. The CDR3 runs 13 residues. V was clipped by 7 bases and J by 2 bases, with 11 bases between them. CDR3 residues: CASTGQRNTEAFF. CDR3 nucleotides: TGTGCCAGCACCGGACAGAGAAACACTGAAGCTTTCTTT.

The chain has TRBV28 and TRBJ1-4; 11 bases are a match to TRBD1. CDR1 and CDR2 from the germline V gene are MDHEN and SYDVKM. The V and J ends lost 6 bases and 7 bases, in that order; junction bases with no gene match: 7. CDR3 length: 15 amino acids. CDR3 in amino acids: CASRNGQGAFEKLFF. The CDR3 DNA is TGTGCCAGCAGGAACGGACAGGGGGCATTTGAAAAACTGTTTTTT.

CDR3 DNA sequence: TGTGCCAGTAGACCCCCTGGGGGCGCGGCTGAAGCTTTCTTT. This translates into CASRPPGGAAEAFF. This chain joins TRBV19 and TRBJ1-1; a possible D gene is TRBD1 (6 bases). This CDR3 spans 14 amino acids. Germline V lookup: CDR1 LNHDA, CDR2 SQIVND (reference sequence). Trimming left V 6 bases short and J 6 bases short, with 17 bases between.

The rearrangement joins TRBV2 to TRBJ2-7, with 10 positions matching TRBD1. CDR1 is SNHLY and CDR2 is FYNNEI in the germline V gene. Trimming removed 6 bases from V and 2 bases from J; junction bases left unmatched: 1. This CDR3 comprises 13 residues. CDR3 sequence: CASRTGGAYEQYF. DNA of the CDR3: TGTGCCAGCAGGACAGGGGGCGCCTACGAGCAGTACTTC.

The CDR3: CASSPPRINTGELFF. As DNA, the CDR3 is TGCGCCAGCAGCCCCCCTAGGATCAACACCGGGGAGCTGTTTTTT. V gene TRBV5-1 combines with J gene TRBJ2-2, with D unresolved. The V end was cut by 4 bases, the J end by 2 bases, with 12 bases between. The CDR3 runs to 15 residues. The germline V gene has CDR1 SGHRS and CDR2 YFSETQ.

V and J are TRBV2 and TRBJ1-3; no clear D gene. The CDR3 runs to 12 residues. Trimming left V 8 bases short and J 0 bases short, with 5 bases between. The germline V gene encodes CDR1 SNHLY and CDR2 FYNNEI. CDR3 in amino acids: CASAGSGNTIYF. The CDR3 DNA reads as TGTGCCAGCGCAGGCTCTGGAAACACCATATATTTT.

The rearrangement joins TRBV19 to TRBJ1-1; D is unresolved. Between the trimmed V and J ends, which lost 3 bases and 3 bases, there was a span of 20 bases. Germline CDR1 and CDR2: LNHDA and SQIVND (reference sequence). The CDR3 runs to 17 residues. This chain's CDR3 is CASSISSGPRMDTEAFF. In DNA form, the CDR3 reads TGTGCCAGTAGTATTAGCTCGGGTCCCCGAATGGACACTGAAGCTTTCTTT.

The chain combines TRBV6-1 with TRBJ2-7, with D uncertain. Trimming stripped 4 bases from V and 2 bases from J, with 6 bases between. The germline V gene has CDR1 MNHNS and CDR2 SASEGT. CDR3 length: 12 residues. The CDR3 DNA reads as TGTGCCAGCAGTGCCCTTCCCTACGAGCAGTACTTC. It yields the protein CASSALPYEQYF.

The chain has TRBV7-2 and TRBJ2-1, with D possibly TRBD2 on 6 matching bases. Germline V gene lookup returns CDR1 SGHTA and CDR2 FQGNSA. Trimming took 7 bases from V and 4 from J, leaving 17 bases between them. This CDR3 contains 15 residues. CDR3 region: CASTPVRRDYNEQFF. The CDR3 DNA sequence: TGTGCCAGCACCCCGGTCCGGAGGGATTACAATGAGCAGTTCTTC.